The 9 T cell receptor beta chains listed next were all sequenced from one sample in a study of beta chain features in type 1 diabetes. General study points: Patients with Type 1 diabetes showed moderately but significantly shorter TCRB CDR3s in all four CD4+ subsets.

All of the isolated RNA was reverse transcribed, so expressed TCRB transcripts were sequenced. Repertoires were generated with immunoSEQ multiplex PCR, while TCRdb's copy carries only in-frame clones and drops some. The table records approximately 730,000 clones, around 15% of them present only once. Antigens for these TCRs are unknown. Material for sequencing was naive CD4+ T cells from blood. The receptors stem from a man between 18 and 35 years old with type 1 diabetes.

About this clone: One end of the junction fails to match germline, which may point to a read error. This chain uses TRBV15 with TRBJ1-2; D is ambiguous. The length of the CDR3 is 12 residues. CDR1 and CDR2 from the germline V gene are LNHNV and YYDKDF (reference sequence). CDR3 amino acids: CASSRGGRGYTF. CDR3 coding DNA: TGTGCCTCCAGCAGAGGAGGGCGCGGCTACACCTTC.

This clone turned up a few times. The chain is built from TRBV9 and TRBJ2-1; D gene ambiguous. This CDR3 is built from 12 residues. Trimming took 4 bases from V and 9 from J, leaving 11 bases between them. CDR1 is SGDLS, CDR2 YYNGEE, per germline. CDR3 loop: CASSPSISEQFF. DNA of the CDR3: TGTGCCAGCAGCCCCTCCATCAGTGAGCAGTTCTTC.

This sequence joins TRBV5-4 and TRBJ2-3; TRBD2 aligns across 13 bases. The germline CDR1 and CDR2 sequences are SGHNT and YYREEE (reference sequence). Trimming at V came to 4 bases and at J to 5 bases, leaving 7 bases not matched to a gene. The CDR3 has 16 residues. In DNA, the CDR3 is TGTGCCAGCAGCCGAGGACTAGCGGGGGAAATAGATACGCAGTATTTT. Protein product: CASSRGLAGEIDTQYF.

This clone showed up just a few times. The rearrangement links TRBV6-1 to TRBJ1-2; 7 bases match TRBD1. V shed 5 bases, J shed 3 bases, and the junction held 3 bases outside the gene matches. The V gene's germline CDR1 is MNHNS and CDR2 SASEGT. The CDR3 is 13 residues long. CDR3 residues: CASSTGADYGYTF. In nucleotides, the CDR3 is TGTGCCAGCAGTACAGGGGCGGACTATGGCTACACCTTC.

This clone occurred a few times. The CDR3 region has the DNA TGTGCCAGCAGTTTATCGATTGGGACAGGCAGCAATCAGCCCCAGCATTTT. It encodes CASSLSIGTGSNQPQHF. V usage is TRBV27 and J usage is TRBJ1-5, with 8 bases fitting TRBD1. CDR3 length: 17 amino acids. Looked up from germline, CDR1 is MNHEY and CDR2 is SMNVEV (reference sequence). J was trimmed by 1 base and V by 0 bases; bases with no gene match: 5.

This clone was counted a few times. This CDR3 is CALIGGPIQNEQFF. The CDR3 region has the DNA TGTGCCCTGATCGGGGGCCCCATCCAAAATGAGCAGTTCTTC. This chain links TRBV30 with TRBJ2-1; D could derive from TRBD1 or TRBD2 (6 bases each). The CDR3 length is 14 residues. V lost 8 bases, J lost 7 bases, and 21 bases lay in between. CDR1 GTSNPN and CDR2 SVGIG come from the germline V gene (reference sequence).

The V call is TRBV6-5, the J call TRBJ1-1; D unresolved. The CDR3 is 13 residues long. Between the trimmed V and J ends, which lost 7 bases and 7 bases, there was a span of 16 bases. The germline V gene encodes CDR1 MNHEY and CDR2 SVGAGI. In nucleotides, the CDR3 is TGTGCCAGCACCTCGGAGGGCAAGGGTGAAGCTTTCTTT. This translates into CASTSEGKGEAFF.

This chain links TRBV27 with TRBJ2-7; 8 nucleotides align to TRBD2. The CDR3 covers 15 residues. Germline CDR1 reads MNHEY; CDR2 reads SMNVEV (reference sequence). V trimming: 5 bases; J trimming: 7 bases; junction bases outside the gene matches: 13. CDR3 sequence: CASSAHSGDPLEQYF. The CDR3 DNA is TGTGCCAGCAGTGCCCATAGCGGGGACCCTCTTGAGCAGTACTTC.

The sample holds a few counts of this clone. This chain uses TRBV5-1 with TRBJ2-1, with D possibly being TRBD2 (7 bases). Germline lookup yields CDR1 SGHRS and CDR2 YFSETQ. The CDR3 has 16 amino acids. V was clipped by 3 bases and J by 8 bases, with 21 bases between them. The CDR3 is CASSYRVGGLSHEQFF. CDR3 DNA: TGCGCCAGCAGCTACCGAGTCGGGGGGCTTTCGCATGAGCAGTTCTTC.